This TCR beta chain was observed in a study of blood T cell repertoires in COVID-19 (dated by TCRdb to 2018 to 2020). Study-level background: The collaborator samples originated in the United States, Italy and Spain and spanned the acute and convalescent phases of COVID-19. The prospective study material was composed of cDNA or gDNA derived from T cells, B-cell-depleted T cells, or PBMCs. The sample metadata nearly always contained a de-identified subject ID, COVID-19 status, age in years and sex. The samples were drawn from two sources: the first 160 participants of the ongoing ImmuneRACE study, and 1,000 to 1,500 subjects contributed by 6 global collaborators. The repertoires were made available in a free public database intended to serve as a resource for research on the immune response to SARS-CoV-2. Subjects who had been exposed to COVID-19, were actively infected with it, or had recovered from it provided the deeply sampled blood TCRbeta repertoires that made up the dataset. HLA class I and class II types, where available, came from metadata supplied by the sample provider rather than from assay-based typing.

A note on this clone: What this receptor recognizes is not known. Base qualities were left out, and no much larger clone turns up one base away.

What the work shows at the level of the full study, not this receptor alone: Clinical and demographic metadata were provided uncurated, with the amount varying by source and participant.

Collaborating institutions collected whole blood in K2EDTA tubes following their own protocols. Collaborator samples were shipped for TCRbeta analysis as frozen whole blood, isolated PBMCs, or DNA extracted from either sample type. TCRbeta CDR3 regions were amplified from genomic DNA by means of the immunoSEQ Assay, a bias-controlled multiplex PCR. As for the authors' bioinformatics: The number of nucleated cells in each sample was estimated from the amplification of reference gene primers within the assay. To quantify the absolute abundance of each unique TCRbeta CDR3 rearrangement, sequence reads were collapsed and filtered. For each sample, productive Simpson clonality was calculated as the square root of Simpson's diversity index over productive rearrangements. Sourced from immuneACCESS, this table was stored by TCRdb with only in-frame sequences that have V and J called. A share of the clones is absent; for the studies checked, an unresolved V gene accounts for under half, and the remainder has no known explanation. V, J and clone size are taken as reported in that table, and D and trimming were inferred from the DNA itself. The sample table lists 100,000 to 150,000 clones, about 80% of them with a count of one. The ten largest account for 3.8% of the sample.

From the cysteine through the phenylalanine, the CDR3 covers 12 amino acids. Of the read, only the CDR3 DNA is kept; its 36 bases are in frame from base 1. As encoded in the germline V gene, CDR1 is SNHLY while CDR2 is FYNNEI. V is pared back by 8 bases and J by 4 bases, with 8 bases lying between the germline termini. This chain is built from TRBV2 and TRBJ1-4; a tentative D match to TRBD1 spans 6 bases. This sequence was found in a woman in her forties or fifties with acute or convalescent COVID-19. The sample comprised peripheral blood. The nucleotide sequence reads as follows: TGTGCCAGCTGGACAGTTAATGAAAAACTGTTTTTT. It translates as CASWTVNEKLFF.